Included here is one T cell receptor (beta chain) sequence, with context. It has no known antigen specificity. No base quality information exists; no much larger clone differs at one position. Ficoll-Paque density gradient centrifugation was the method used to isolate PBMCs. These data come from a study of T-cell memory formation after mild COVID-19 (dated by TCRdb to about 2021). Describing the broader study: Most TCR sequence clusters were specific to one of the two donors. Two young, previously healthy adult volunteers made up the cohort, one male and one female. In a couple of donors, T-cell clones that expanded and contracted after mild COVID-19 were followed by sequencing TCRalpha and TCRbeta repertoires longitudinally. General study outcomes and caveats: The second-wave clones that peaked on day 37 were not confirmed to be SARS-CoV-2 specific. The study covered only a couple of mild cases, and larger cohorts including severe cases with pre-infection samples were considered necessary. Some responding clones were detected in pre-infection memory, which suggested that pre-existing cross-reactive memory T cells had joined the SARS-CoV-2 response. Contracting CD4+ clones were located mainly in the CM and EM memory subsets, whereas CD8+ clones were found to be enriched in EMRA. Clones contracting from day 15 to 85 had balanced CD4/CD8 phenotypes, while a second wave expanding from day 15 to 37 was biased towards CD4+.

Instrument on record: Illumina NovaSeq 6000. Using 5'RACE with constant-segment primers, TCRalpha and TCRbeta cDNA libraries were constructed, with sample barcodes and unique molecular identifiers added in the process. RNA was extracted from every sample with Trizol reagent. Libraries were amplified in two PCR steps, with a second sample barcode and Illumina TruSeq adapters added in the second step. The libraries were sequenced on an Illumina NovaSeq using 2 x 150 bp paired-end reads. The study's processing was this. With migec v1.2.7, reads were demultiplexed and then collapsed into UMI-guided consensus sequences. Using mixcr v2.1.11, UMI consensuses were aligned to TRA and TRB V and J templates and then assembled into clonotypes. A clonotype was counted as expanded or contracted only when both edgeR and NoisET called the clonotype significant, with the noise models trained on biological replicates. For edgeR calls, the cutoffs were a false discovery rate-adjusted p below 0.01 and a log2 fold-change threshold of 1. PCA with hierarchical clustering of max-normalized trajectories of the 1000 most abundant clonotypes was used as exploratory dynamics analysis. Each responding clone was given a CD4 or CD8 phenotype based on the CD4+ and CD8+ repertoires, which had been sequenced separately. TCRdb passed the public sequencing reads through fastp at Q25 and MiXCR, retaining productive beta sequences. For every CDR3 protein sequence, its rows merge into one entry that carries the most common genes and DNA. The V and J calls were determined by TCRdb, not by the authors. For this sample the table gives 110,000 or so distinct CDR3 sequences, of which approximately 21% were detected only once. The ten top clones hold 41% of the sample.

Relative to germline, V is 6 bases shorter and J is 2 bases shorter, with 13 bases between their ends. CDR1 DFQATT and CDR2 SNEGSKA were looked up in the germline V gene (reference sequence). The CDR3 covers 14 residues, taking in both the cysteine and the phenylalanine. Only the CDR3 part of the read is kept: 42 bases, read in frame from the first base. This chain is built from TRBV20-1 and TRBJ2-2; the D gene lacks a confident call. The receptor comes from a man aged 18 to 30 who had mild COVID-19 (a few samples of this study predate the infection). The sample titles of this study are shuffled in the database, so cell type and time point are left out; the donor was told from shared clones. The specimen was PBMCs or a T cell subset sorted from them (not recorded which). The CDR3 has the sequence CSALDRSNTGELFF. Here is the DNA: TGCAGTGCCCTGGATCGCAGCAACACCGGGGAGCTGTTTTTT.